This entry lists 20 T cell receptor beta chains sequenced from one sample in a study of T cells after somatic rescue of genetic block. Sequencing used immunoSEQ multiplex PCR; TCRdb keeps in-frame clones, though not all of them. Among 13,000 to 15,000 clones listed, over 65% were seen once. Source material: peripheral blood mononuclear cells (PBMCs). The receptor set was obtained from a boy aged 10-17 years.

This sequence joins TRBV7-3 and TRBJ1-1; maybe TRBD1 (6 bases). The CDR3 runs 14 residues. Trimming shortened V by 5 bases and J by 1 base, and 11 bases separated the two germline ends. Germline V gives CDR1 SGHTA, CDR2 FQGTGA. The CDR3 loop is CASSPGGQNTEAFF. CDR3 DNA: TGTGCCAGCAGCCCCGGGGGACAGAACACTGAAGCTTTCTTT.

The chain is built from TRBV18 and TRBJ1-4; no definite D call. This CDR3 spans 14 amino acids. CDR1 KGHSH and CDR2 LQKENI come from the germline V gene. V lost 0 bases and J 7 bases, leaving 9 bases between the germline ends. The CDR3 DNA reads TGTGCCAGCTCACCACCCACCACCGGTGAAAAACTGTTTTTT. Protein product: CASSPPTTGEKLFF.

The genes are TRBV4-1 and TRBJ2-5; D gene ambiguous. Between the trimmed V and J ends, which lost 1 base and 1 base, there was a span of 10 bases. Germline CDR1 is MGHRA and CDR2 is YSYEKL. The CDR3 has 15 residues. In DNA form, the CDR3 reads TGCGCCAGCAGCCAAGGTGGAAGGTCCCAAGAGACCCAGTACTTC. Amino acids: CASSQGGRSQETQYF.

The V gene is TRBV4-1, the J gene TRBJ2-7; 8 bases map to TRBD1. Germline V gives CDR1 MGHRA, CDR2 YSYEKL. Losses at the gene ends were 4 bases for V and 3 bases for J; bases not matched to a gene: 5. The length of the CDR3 is 14 residues. The CDR3 region has the DNA TGCGCCAGCAGCCCGGGACAGGTTATCTACGAGCAGTACTTC. This codes for CASSPGQVIYEQYF.

The chain links TRBV6-6 to TRBJ2-7; no definite D call. CDR1 is MNHNY and CDR2 is SVGAGI in the germline V gene (reference sequence). The CDR3 covers 13 residues. Trimming removed 5 bases at V and 5 bases at J, with 13 bases between. For the CDR3, the DNA is TGTGCCAGCAGTCTATTAGGGTACCACGAGCAGTACTTC. It yields the protein CASSLLGYHEQYF.

This clone was picked up a small number of times. The chain combines TRBV5-1 with TRBJ2-3; no definite D call. V shed 4 bases and J shed 1 base, with 7 bases lying between them. This CDR3 is 13 amino acids long. Germline assignment: CDR1 SGHRS and CDR2 YFSETQ. CDR3 in DNA: TGCGCCAGCAGCGGCCCGGGCACAGATACGCAGTATTTT. Amino acid sequence: CASSGPGTDTQYF.

This sequence joins TRBV19 and TRBJ2-1, with TRBD2 identical over 11 bases. V shed 5 bases and J 3 bases; nucleotides not matched to a gene: 9. The germline V gene encodes CDR1 LNHDA and CDR2 SQIVND (reference sequence). The CDR3 contains 17 residues. CDR3 residues: CASSPSGGTPLYNEQFF. CDR3 coding DNA: TGTGCCAGTAGTCCTAGCGGGGGGACCCCCCTCTACAATGAGCAGTTCTTC. Complete variable domain (other parts from reference TRBV19 and TRBJ2-1): DGGITQSPKYLFRKEGQNVTLSCEQNLNHDAMYWYRQDPGQGLRLIYYSQIVNDFQKGDIAEGYSVSREKKESFPLTVTSAQKNPTAFYLCASSPSGGTPLYNEQFFGPGTRLTVL.

As DNA, the CDR3 is TGTGCCAGCAGTTTAAGTGACAGGGCGTACCAAGAGACCCAGTACTTC. Its translation: CASSLSDRAYQETQYF. The chain is built from TRBV28 and TRBJ2-5, with 7 bases lining up with TRBD1. V gave up 2 bases and J gave up 0 bases; unmatched junction bases: 6. The V gene's germline CDR1 is MDHEN and CDR2 SYDVKM. The CDR3 is 16 residues long.

This chain connects TRBV5-6 to TRBJ2-1, with TRBD2 matching 7 bases. The CDR3 has 13 amino acids. Germline trimming cut 4 bases from V and 9 bases from J; bases unmatched to any gene: 7. Germline V gene sequence: CDR1 SGHDT, CDR2 YYEEEE. As DNA, the CDR3 is TGTGCCAGCAGCGGGAGGGCCTGGAGTGAGCAGTTCTTC. Amino acid sequence: CASSGRAWSEQFF.

This rearrangement joins TRBV19 to TRBJ2-3, with 10 bases aligning to TRBD2. CDR1 and CDR2 (germline): LNHDA, SQIVND (reference sequence). V shed 5 bases and J 1 base; nucleotides not matched to a gene: 3. This CDR3 region has 15 residues. The CDR3 DNA reads as TGTGCCAGTAGTCTAGGACTAGCGGGCACAGATACGCAGTATTTT. This gives the protein CASSLGLAGTDTQYF.

On this clone itself: An end of the junction differs from the germline gene, which may be a read error. V gene TRBV7-3 combines with J gene TRBJ2-1; 7 bases fit TRBD2. CDR3 length: 13 residues. Germline CDR1 is SGHTA and CDR2 is FQGTGA. The CDR3 bases are TGTGCCAGCAGTTTAACTAGCGTCAATGAGCAGTTCTTC. This gives the protein CASSLTSVNEQFF.

The gene calls are TRBV28 and TRBJ1-2, with a possible D match to TRBD1 (6 bases). This CDR3 spans 14 amino acids. Germline V gene lookup returns CDR1 MDHEN and CDR2 SYDVKM. Trimming removed 5 bases at V and 5 bases at J, with 15 bases between. For the CDR3, the DNA is TGTGCCAGCAGTGCTACAGGGTACGGGTATGGCTACACCTTC. Residues: CASSATGYGYGYTF.

This clone occurred once. The rearrangement joins TRBV7-2 to TRBJ2-1; the D is unclear. Per germline, CDR1 SGHTA and CDR2 FQGNSA. This CDR3 comprises 12 residues. The germline V and J ends were trimmed by 4 bases and 5 bases, with 6 bases remaining between them. DNA of the CDR3: TGTGCCAGCAGCTCGAGGAACAATGAGCAGTTCTTC. Translation: CASSSRNNEQFF.

This clone is termed medium-sized (0.01 to 0.1%). The gene calls are TRBV4-1 and TRBJ2-4; D is possibly TRBD1 or TRBD2 (5 bases each). Trimming left V 1 base short and J 2 bases short, with 15 bases between. The CDR3 totals 17 residues. The germline V gene has CDR1 MGHRA and CDR2 YSYEKL. The CDR3 coding sequence is TGCGCCAGCAGCCAAGTATTACTAGGGGTAACCAAAAACATTCAGTACTTC. This gives the protein CASSQVLLGVTKNIQYF.

V is TRBV18 and J is TRBJ1-1; D uncertain. This CDR3 comprises 15 residues. CDR1 KGHSH and CDR2 LQKENI come from the germline V gene. V dropped 0 bases and J dropped 0 bases, with 8 bases sitting between them. The CDR3 reads CASSPPMMLNTEAFF. The CDR3 nucleotides are TGTGCCAGCTCACCACCGATGATGTTGAACACTGAAGCTTTCTTT.

The rearrangement uses TRBV28 and TRBJ1-4, with D perhaps TRBD1 (6 bases). V dropped 2 bases and J dropped 8 bases, with 18 bases sitting between them. Germline lookup yields CDR1 MDHEN and CDR2 SYDVKM. CDR3 length equals 16 residues. CDR3 amino acids: CASSLGGGVGAEKLFF. The DNA for the CDR3 is TGTGCCAGCAGTTTAGGCGGGGGCGTCGGCGCCGAAAAACTGTTTTTT.

The chain combines TRBV6-4 with TRBJ2-3, with D perhaps TRBD1 or TRBD2 (5 bases each). V lost 4 bases, J lost 0 bases, and 11 bases lay in between. This CDR3 contains 15 residues. Germline V gene sequence: CDR1 MRHNA, CDR2 SNTAGT. The CDR3 sequence is CASSAGLLSTDTQYF. CDR3 sequence (DNA): TGTGCCAGCAGTGCGGGGCTCTTAAGCACAGATACGCAGTATTTT.

Within the sample, this clone is medium-sized. CDR3 sequence reads: CASRRIGELFF. CDR3 sequence (DNA): TGTGCCAGCAGAAGGATCGGGGAGCTGTTTTTT. J is TRBJ2-2 and V is TRBV11-2; D uncertain. V was trimmed by 6 bases and J by 7 bases, leaving 6 bases between them. Germline V CDR1 and CDR2: SGHAT, FQNNGV. The CDR3 contains 11 residues.

In this sample, this clone turned up once. The rearrangement uses TRBV25-1 and TRBJ2-7; D gene uncertain. Germline assignment: CDR1 MGHDK and CDR2 SYGVNS. Trimming removed 1 base at V and 1 base at J, with 11 bases between. The CDR3 is made up of 15 amino acids. The CDR3: CASSESGRGSYEQYF. In DNA form, the CDR3 reads TGTGCCAGCAGTGAATCCGGCCGAGGATCCTACGAGCAGTACTTC.

This chain connects TRBV6-5 to TRBJ2-7; D remains unclear. Trimming removed 2 bases from V and 7 bases from J, with 6 bases in between. Germline V gives CDR1 MNHEY, CDR2 SVGAGI. CDR3 length: 11 residues. As DNA, the CDR3 is TGTGCCAGCAGTTACGGCTGGGAGCAGTACTTC. It specifies CASSYGWEQYF.